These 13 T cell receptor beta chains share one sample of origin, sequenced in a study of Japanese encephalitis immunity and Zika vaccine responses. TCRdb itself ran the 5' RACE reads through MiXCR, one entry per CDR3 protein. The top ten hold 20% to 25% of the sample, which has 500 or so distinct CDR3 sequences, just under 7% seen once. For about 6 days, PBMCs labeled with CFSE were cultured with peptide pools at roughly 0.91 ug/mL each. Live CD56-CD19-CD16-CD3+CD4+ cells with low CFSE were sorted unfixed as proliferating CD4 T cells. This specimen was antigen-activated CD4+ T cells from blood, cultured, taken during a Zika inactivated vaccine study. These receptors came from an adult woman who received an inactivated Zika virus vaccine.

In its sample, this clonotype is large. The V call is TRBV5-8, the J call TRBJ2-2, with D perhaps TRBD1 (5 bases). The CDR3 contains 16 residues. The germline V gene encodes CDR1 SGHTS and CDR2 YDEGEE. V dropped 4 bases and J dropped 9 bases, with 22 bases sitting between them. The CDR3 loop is CASSLEQDAVFRELFF. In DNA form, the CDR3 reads TGTGCCAGCAGCCTTGAACAGGATGCAGTGTTTCGGGAGCTGTTTTTT.

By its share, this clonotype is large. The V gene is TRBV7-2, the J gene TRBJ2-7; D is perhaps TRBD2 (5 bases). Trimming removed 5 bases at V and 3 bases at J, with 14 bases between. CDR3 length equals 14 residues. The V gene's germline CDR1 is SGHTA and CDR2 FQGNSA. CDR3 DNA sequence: TGTGCCAGCAGCCCGGGGATAACTAGCTACGAGCAGTACTTC. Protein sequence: CASSPGITSYEQYF.

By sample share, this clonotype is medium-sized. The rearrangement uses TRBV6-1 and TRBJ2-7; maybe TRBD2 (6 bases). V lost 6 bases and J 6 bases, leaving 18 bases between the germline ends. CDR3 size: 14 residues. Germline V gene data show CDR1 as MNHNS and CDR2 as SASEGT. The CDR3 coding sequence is TGTGCCAGCAGACTGGGGGACTCCCCCATCGAGCAGTACTTC. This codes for CASRLGDSPIEQYF.

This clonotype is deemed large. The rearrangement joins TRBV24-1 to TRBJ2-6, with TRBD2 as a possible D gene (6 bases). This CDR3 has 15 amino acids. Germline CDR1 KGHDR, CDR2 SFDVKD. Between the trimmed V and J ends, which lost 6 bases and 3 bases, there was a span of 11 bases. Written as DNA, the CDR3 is TGTGCCACCAGTCCGGCGGGGATTGGGGCCAACGTCCTGACTTTC. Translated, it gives CATSPAGIGANVLTF.

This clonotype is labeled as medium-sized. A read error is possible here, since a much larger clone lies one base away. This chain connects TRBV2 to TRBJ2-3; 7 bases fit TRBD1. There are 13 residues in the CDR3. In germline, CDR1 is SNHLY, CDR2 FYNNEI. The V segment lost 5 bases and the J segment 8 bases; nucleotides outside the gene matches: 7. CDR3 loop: CASSLGTDCTQYF. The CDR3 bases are TGTGCCAGCAGTTTAGGGACAGACTGTACGCAGTATTTT.

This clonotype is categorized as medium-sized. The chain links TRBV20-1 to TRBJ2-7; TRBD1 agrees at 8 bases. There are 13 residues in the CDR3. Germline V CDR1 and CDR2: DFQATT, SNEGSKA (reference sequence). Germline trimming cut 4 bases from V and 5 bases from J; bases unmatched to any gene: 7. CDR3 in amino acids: CSAMGQGADEQYF. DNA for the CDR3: TGCAGTGCTATGGGGCAGGGGGCGGACGAGCAGTACTTC.

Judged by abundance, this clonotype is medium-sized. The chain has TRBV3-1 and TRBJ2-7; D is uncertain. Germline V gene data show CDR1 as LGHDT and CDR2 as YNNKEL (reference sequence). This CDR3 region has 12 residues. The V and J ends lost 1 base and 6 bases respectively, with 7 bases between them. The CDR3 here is CASSQGLAEQYF. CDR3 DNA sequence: TGTGCCAGCAGCCAAGGTTTAGCCGAGCAGTACTTC.

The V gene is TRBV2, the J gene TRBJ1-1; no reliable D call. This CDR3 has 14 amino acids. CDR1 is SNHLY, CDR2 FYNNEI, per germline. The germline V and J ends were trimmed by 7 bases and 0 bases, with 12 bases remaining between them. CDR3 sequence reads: CASNTRSMNTEAFF. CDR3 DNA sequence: TGTGCCAGCAATACCAGGAGCATGAACACTGAAGCTTTCTTT.

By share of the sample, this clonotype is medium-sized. CDR3 sequence: CASSQGLANIQYF. The DNA for the CDR3 is TGTGCCAGCAGCCAGGGACTAGCTAACATTCAGTACTTC. The rearrangement uses TRBV3-1 and TRBJ2-4; 9 nucleotides align to TRBD2. Trimming at V came to 3 bases and at J to 7 bases, leaving 1 base not matched to a gene. CDR1 LGHDT and CDR2 YNNKEL come from the germline V gene (reference sequence). This CDR3 comprises 13 residues.

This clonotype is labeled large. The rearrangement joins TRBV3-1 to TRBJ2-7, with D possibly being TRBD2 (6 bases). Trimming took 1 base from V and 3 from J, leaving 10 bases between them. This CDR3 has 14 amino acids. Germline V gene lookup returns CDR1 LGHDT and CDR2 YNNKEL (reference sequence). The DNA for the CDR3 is TGTGCCAGCAGCCAAGGACCGCGGGACTACGAGCAGTACTTC. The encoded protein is CASSQGPRDYEQYF.

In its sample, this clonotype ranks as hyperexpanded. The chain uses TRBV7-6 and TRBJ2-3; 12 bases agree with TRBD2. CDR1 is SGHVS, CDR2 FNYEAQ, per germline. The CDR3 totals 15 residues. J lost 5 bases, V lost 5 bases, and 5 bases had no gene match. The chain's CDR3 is CASSPRGLAGDTQYF. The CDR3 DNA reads TGTGCCAGCAGCCCCAGGGGACTAGCGGGAGATACGCAGTATTTT.

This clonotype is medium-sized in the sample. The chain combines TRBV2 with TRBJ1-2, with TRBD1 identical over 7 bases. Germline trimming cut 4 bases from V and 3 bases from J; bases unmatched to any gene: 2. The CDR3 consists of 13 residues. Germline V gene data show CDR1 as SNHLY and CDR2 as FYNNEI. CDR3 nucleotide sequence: TGTGCCAGCAGTGCAGGGGGGGACTATGGCTACACCTTC. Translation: CASSAGGDYGYTF. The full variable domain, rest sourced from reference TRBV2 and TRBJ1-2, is EPEVTQTPSHQVTQMGQEVILRCVPISNHLYFYWYRQILGQKVEFLVSFYNNEISEKSEIFDDQFSVERPDGSNFTLKIRSTKLEDSAMYFCASSAGGDYGYTFGSGTRLTVV.

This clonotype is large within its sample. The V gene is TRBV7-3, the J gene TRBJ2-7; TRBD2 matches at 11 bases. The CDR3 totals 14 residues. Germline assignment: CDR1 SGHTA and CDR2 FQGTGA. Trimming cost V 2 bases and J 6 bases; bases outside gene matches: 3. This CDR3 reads CASSLGLAGGEQYF. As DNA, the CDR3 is TGTGCCAGCAGCTTAGGCCTAGCGGGGGGCGAGCAGTACTTC. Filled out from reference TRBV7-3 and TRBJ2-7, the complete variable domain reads GAGVSQTPSNKVTEKGKYVELRCDPISGHTALYWYRQSLGQGPEFLIYFQGTGAADDSGLPNDRFFAVRPEGSVSTLKIQRTERGDSAVYLCASSLGLAGGEQYFGPGTRLTVT.